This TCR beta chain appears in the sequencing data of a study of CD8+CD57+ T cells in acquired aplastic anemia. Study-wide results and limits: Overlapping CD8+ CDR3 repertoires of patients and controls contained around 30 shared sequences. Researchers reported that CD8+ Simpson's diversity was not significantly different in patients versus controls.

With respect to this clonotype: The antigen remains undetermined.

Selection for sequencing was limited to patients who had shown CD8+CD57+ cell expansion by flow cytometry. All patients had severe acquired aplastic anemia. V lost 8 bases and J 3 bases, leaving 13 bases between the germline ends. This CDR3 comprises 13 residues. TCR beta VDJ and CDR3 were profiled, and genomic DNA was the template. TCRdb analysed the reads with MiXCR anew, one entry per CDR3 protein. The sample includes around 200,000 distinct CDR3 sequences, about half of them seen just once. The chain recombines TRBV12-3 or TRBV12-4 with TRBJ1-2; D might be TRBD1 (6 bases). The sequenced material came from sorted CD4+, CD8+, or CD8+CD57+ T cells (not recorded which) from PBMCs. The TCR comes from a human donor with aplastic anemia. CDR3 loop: CASPTAGDYGYTF. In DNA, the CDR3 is TGTGCCAGCCCCACGGCAGGGGACTATGGCTACACCTTC.